This T cell receptor (beta chain) is drawn from a study of T-cell reconstitution after alpha-beta-depleted transplantation in children. This clonotype was found many times. Looked up from germline, CDR1 is SQVTM and CDR2 is ANQGSEA. V gave up 7 bases and J gave up 4 bases, with 13 bases separating them. There are 12 residues in the CDR3. Molecular barcoding with unique molecular identifiers was used for the TCRbeta library. TCRdb reanalysed the PCR reads using MiXCR and keeps one entry per CDR3 protein. The data hold almost 250,000 distinct CDR3 sequences, with more than 20% observed a single time. The V call is TRBV29-1, the J call TRBJ1-1; D is ambiguous. Sample: PBMCs, taken before TCRalphabeta/CD19-depleted stem cell transplant. The origin of this receptor is a girl aged 2-10 years with Fanconi anemia, due to receive a stem cell transplant. This chain's CDR3 is CSARPGGTEAFF. In DNA form, the CDR3 reads TGCAGCGCACGCCCGGGAGGCACTGAAGCTTTCTTT.